Shown below are 14 T cell receptor beta chains from a single sample sequenced in a study of beta chain features in type 1 diabetes. Every bit of the isolated RNA underwent reverse transcription, so sequencing read expressed TCRB transcripts. Sequencing used immunoSEQ multiplex PCR; TCRdb keeps in-frame clones, though not all of them. This sample has over 700,000 clones, with around a sixth found just once. The sequenced material came from naive CD4+ T cells from blood. Source of these receptors: a woman under 30 in good health.

A few counts support this clone. The rearrangement joins TRBV6-6 to TRBJ2-2; TRBD2 matches 13 bases. This CDR3 spans 15 amino acids. V lost 8 bases, J lost 8 bases, and 8 bases stayed unmatched. Per the germline V gene, CDR1 is MNHNY and CDR2 is SVGAGI (reference sequence). DNA for the CDR3: TGTGCCAGCCTTCCGGGGACTAGCGGGATGGGGGAGCTGTTTTTT. Translated: CASLPGTSGMGELFF.

This clone has only a few counts. The chain recombines TRBV10-3 with TRBJ1-2; possible D gene TRBD1, 6 bases. The V end was cut by 10 bases, the J end by 8 bases, with 20 bases between. The germline V gene has CDR1 ENHRY and CDR2 SYGVKD. This CDR3 has 13 residues. The CDR3 nucleotides are TGTGCCACCGGGCATGAGGGGGAGGTAGGCTACACCTTC. It encodes CATGHEGEVGYTF.

This chain uses TRBV4-3 with TRBJ1-3; D remains unclear. CDR1 LGHNA and CDR2 YSLEER come from the germline V gene. This CDR3 comprises 17 residues. The V end lost 0 bases, the J end lost 0 bases, and 12 bases lay between the germline ends. CDR3 bases: TGCGCCAGCAGCCAAGAACCGGGCGCCCACTCTGGAAACACCATATATTTT. Protein sequence: CASSQEPGAHSGNTIYF.

The J gene is TRBJ1-2, the V gene TRBV5-8; 8 bases line up with TRBD1. Trimming at V came to 2 bases and at J to 9 bases, leaving 9 bases not matched to a gene. Germline assignment: CDR1 SGHTS and CDR2 YDEGEE. The length of the CDR3 is 14 residues. The CDR3 nucleotides read TGTGCCAGCAGCTTACGGGACAGGAAACCTCGCTACACCTTC. Protein: CASSLRDRKPRYTF.

This chain uses TRBV6-5 with TRBJ1-4; maybe TRBD1 (5 bases). This CDR3 is 14 amino acids long. Germline CDR1 is MNHEY and CDR2 is SVGAGI. The ends were cut back, 5 bases at V and 8 bases at J, with 15 bases in the middle. The CDR3 sequence is CASSPRGAGEKLFF. In DNA, the CDR3 is TGTGCCAGCAGTCCCCGGGGCGCCGGGGAAAAACTGTTTTTT.

CDR3 bases: TGTGCCAGCAGTTTATTCGAAGGAGGAGGGCGGAACATTCAGTACTTC. It translates to CASSLFEGGGRNIQYF. The rearrangement links TRBV28 to TRBJ2-4; D may be TRBD2 (6 bases). This CDR3 spans 16 amino acids. Trimming took 1 base from V and 7 from J, leaving 17 bases between them. Germline V gene sequence: CDR1 MDHEN, CDR2 SYDVKM. Based on the CDR3 plus reference TRBV28 and TRBJ2-4, the full variable domain is DVKVTQSSRYLVKRTGEKVFLECVQDMDHENMFWYRQDPGLGLRLIYFSYDVKMKEKGDIPEGYSVSREKKERFSLILESASTNQTSMYLCASSLFEGGGRNIQYFGAGTRLSVL.

This clone appeared a few times. The rearrangement uses TRBV5-1 and TRBJ2-7, with 11 positions matching TRBD2. Trimming removed 0 bases from V and 3 bases from J; junction bases left unmatched: 17. CDR3 length equals 20 residues. CDR1 is SGHRS and CDR2 is YFSETQ in the germline V gene. The CDR3 nucleotides read TGCGCCAGCAGCTTGGTTCGAGGGGATCGGCGGACTAGCGGGCTCTACGAGCAGTACTTC. Translation gives CASSLVRGDRRTSGLYEQYF.

The chain recombines TRBV7-2 with TRBJ2-3; 11 nucleotides agree with TRBD2. The CDR3 is 22 residues long. Germline assignment: CDR1 SGHTA and CDR2 FQGNSA. The V gene end was trimmed by 0 bases and the J gene end by 0 bases; junction bases not matched to a gene: 17. The CDR3 DNA reads TGTGCCAGCAGCTTAGCACCTAAGTATAGCGGGAGGGCCAGTTTGAGCACAGATACGCAGTATTTT. Its protein product is CASSLAPKYSGRASLSTDTQYF.

Concerning this clone itself: Additional DNA sequences in this sample encode the identical CDR3. V and J are TRBV18 and TRBJ2-1; no definite D call. V lost 1 base, J lost 6 bases, and 4 bases lay in between. The CDR3 has 12 residues. Germline V CDR1 and CDR2: KGHSH, LQKENI. The CDR3 sequence: CASSPQGNEQFF. CDR3 DNA sequence: TGTGCCAGCTCACCACAGGGCAATGAGCAGTTCTTC.

This sequence joins TRBV5-1 and TRBJ2-7, with unresolved D. Trimming stripped 0 bases from V and 2 bases from J, with 9 bases between. This CDR3 is 14 amino acids long. Germline assignment: CDR1 SGHRS and CDR2 YFSETQ. CDR3 nucleotide sequence: TGCGCCAGCAGCTTGGTATCCCCCCCCTACGAGCAGTACTTC. This gives the protein CASSLVSPPYEQYF.

There are a few counts of this clone. This chain joins TRBV6-6 and TRBJ1-4; D unclear. This CDR3 is built from 15 residues. V lost 2 bases to trimming and J lost 5 bases, with 12 bases between them. The germline CDR1 and CDR2 sequences are MNHNY and SVGAGI (reference sequence). CDR3 in amino acids: CASSYQVQPNEKLFF. CDR3 coding DNA: TGTGCCAGCAGTTACCAAGTTCAACCGAATGAAAAACTGTTTTTT.

This clone has more than one count but fewer than ten. This chain joins TRBV9 and TRBJ1-5; 7 positions match TRBD1. The germline CDR1 and CDR2 sequences are SGDLS and YYNGEE. Germline trimming cut 4 bases from V and 6 bases from J; bases unmatched to any gene: 7. The CDR3 runs 14 residues. Here the CDR3 DNA reads TGTGCCAGCAGCCAGCAGGGGGTCTCTCAGCCCCAGCATTTT. Translated: CASSQQGVSQPQHF.

This chain links TRBV6-1 with TRBJ1-1; perhaps TRBD1 as D (6 bases). The germline V gene encodes CDR1 MNHNS and CDR2 SASEGT. The germline V and J ends were trimmed by 5 bases and 2 bases, with 12 bases remaining between them. The CDR3 runs 14 residues. The CDR3 spells CASSTGGANTEAFF. The CDR3 DNA is TGTGCCAGCAGTACGGGGGGGGCTAACACTGAAGCTTTCTTT.

This clone was seen more than once but under ten times. The CDR3 sequence: CASSSRAGPNTGELFF. CDR3 coding DNA: TGTGCCAGTAGTTCGCGGGCAGGACCAAACACCGGGGAGCTGTTTTTT. The chain combines TRBV19 with TRBJ2-2; TRBD2 is a possible D gene (5 bases). The CDR3 is made up of 16 amino acids. The germline V and J ends were trimmed by 5 bases and 2 bases, with 15 bases remaining between them. Germline-derived CDR1 and CDR2 are LNHDA and SQIVND (reference sequence).